This T cell receptor beta chain was sequenced during a study of siplizumab effects on memory and regulatory T cells. Study-wide findings and caveats: Apparently more diverse than memory cells, naive T cells also seemed major alloresponse contributors. Siplizumab significantly lowered the alloreactive sequences that could be traced to unstimulated CD4+ memory cells. Roughly 75-97% of proliferating CD4+ or CD8+ clones lacked a naive or memory phenotype that could be assigned.

A note on this clone: Its specificity is not known.

Clones were read by immunoSEQ multiplex PCR, and TCRdb kept only the in-frame ones, dropping some. In the table there are under 95,000 clones, around 94% of which are singletons. The CDR3 is made up of 11 amino acids. Trimming stripped 9 bases from V and 9 bases from J, with 14 bases between. Germline assignment: CDR1 LNHDA and CDR2 SQIVND (reference sequence). Sequencing input: non-Treg CD4+ T cells sorted from blood. This clonotype was sampled from a human donor in good health. This sequence joins TRBV19 and TRBJ2-5, with D perhaps given as TRBD1 or TRBD2 (5 bases each). The CDR3 loop is CASGTARAQYF. The CDR3 nucleotides are TGTGCCAGCGGGACCGCAAGGGCCCAGTACTTC.